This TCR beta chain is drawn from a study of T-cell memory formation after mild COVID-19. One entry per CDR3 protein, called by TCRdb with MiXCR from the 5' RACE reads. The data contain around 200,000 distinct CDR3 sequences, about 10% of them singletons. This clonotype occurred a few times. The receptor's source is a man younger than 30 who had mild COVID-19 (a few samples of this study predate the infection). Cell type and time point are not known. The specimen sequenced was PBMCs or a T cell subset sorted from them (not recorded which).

CDR3 loop: CASSLPGGGVDTQYF. The CDR3 DNA reads as TGCGCCAGCAGCTTACCTGGCGGGGGGGTTGATACGCAGTATTTT. The rearrangement joins TRBV5-1 to TRBJ2-3; TRBD2 matches at 9 bases. V trimming: 2 bases; J trimming: 6 bases; junction bases outside the gene matches: 7. Germline lookup yields CDR1 SGHRS and CDR2 YFSETQ. The CDR3 sequence is 15 residues long.